The clone carrying this TCR beta chain occurred many times. Its antigen is unknown. The data belong to a study of T cells in Graves' hyperthyroidism and ophthalmopathy. Study-level background: Before treatment of any kind, peripheral blood was taken at initial diagnosis.

Researchers amplified the TCR beta CDR3 regions from RNA transcripts. TCR CDR3 underwent first-round RT-PCR with the HTBI primer set. TCRdb re-derived calls from the multiplex PCR reads in MiXCR, one entry per CDR3 protein. The data show hundreds of thousands of distinct CDR3 sequences, 11% to 15% seen once. Study results and limitations: Ophthalmopathy got predicted by the model a median 6.5 months before its onset.

Absence of ophthalmopathy progression within 18 months defined stable Graves' hyperthyroidism. The specimen sequenced was blood. The receptor was isolated from a woman younger than 30 with Graves' hyperthyroidism.

The CDR3 nucleotides are TGTGCCAGCGGGGGCACTGAAGCTTTCTTT. This sequence encodes CASGGTEAFF. The rearrangement joins TRBV2 to TRBJ1-1; a weak D match, TRBD1 (5 bases). Deletions cut 8 bases from V and 4 bases from J, with 5 bases between. The CDR3 runs to 10 residues. Germline V gene lookup returns CDR1 SNHLY and CDR2 FYNNEI.